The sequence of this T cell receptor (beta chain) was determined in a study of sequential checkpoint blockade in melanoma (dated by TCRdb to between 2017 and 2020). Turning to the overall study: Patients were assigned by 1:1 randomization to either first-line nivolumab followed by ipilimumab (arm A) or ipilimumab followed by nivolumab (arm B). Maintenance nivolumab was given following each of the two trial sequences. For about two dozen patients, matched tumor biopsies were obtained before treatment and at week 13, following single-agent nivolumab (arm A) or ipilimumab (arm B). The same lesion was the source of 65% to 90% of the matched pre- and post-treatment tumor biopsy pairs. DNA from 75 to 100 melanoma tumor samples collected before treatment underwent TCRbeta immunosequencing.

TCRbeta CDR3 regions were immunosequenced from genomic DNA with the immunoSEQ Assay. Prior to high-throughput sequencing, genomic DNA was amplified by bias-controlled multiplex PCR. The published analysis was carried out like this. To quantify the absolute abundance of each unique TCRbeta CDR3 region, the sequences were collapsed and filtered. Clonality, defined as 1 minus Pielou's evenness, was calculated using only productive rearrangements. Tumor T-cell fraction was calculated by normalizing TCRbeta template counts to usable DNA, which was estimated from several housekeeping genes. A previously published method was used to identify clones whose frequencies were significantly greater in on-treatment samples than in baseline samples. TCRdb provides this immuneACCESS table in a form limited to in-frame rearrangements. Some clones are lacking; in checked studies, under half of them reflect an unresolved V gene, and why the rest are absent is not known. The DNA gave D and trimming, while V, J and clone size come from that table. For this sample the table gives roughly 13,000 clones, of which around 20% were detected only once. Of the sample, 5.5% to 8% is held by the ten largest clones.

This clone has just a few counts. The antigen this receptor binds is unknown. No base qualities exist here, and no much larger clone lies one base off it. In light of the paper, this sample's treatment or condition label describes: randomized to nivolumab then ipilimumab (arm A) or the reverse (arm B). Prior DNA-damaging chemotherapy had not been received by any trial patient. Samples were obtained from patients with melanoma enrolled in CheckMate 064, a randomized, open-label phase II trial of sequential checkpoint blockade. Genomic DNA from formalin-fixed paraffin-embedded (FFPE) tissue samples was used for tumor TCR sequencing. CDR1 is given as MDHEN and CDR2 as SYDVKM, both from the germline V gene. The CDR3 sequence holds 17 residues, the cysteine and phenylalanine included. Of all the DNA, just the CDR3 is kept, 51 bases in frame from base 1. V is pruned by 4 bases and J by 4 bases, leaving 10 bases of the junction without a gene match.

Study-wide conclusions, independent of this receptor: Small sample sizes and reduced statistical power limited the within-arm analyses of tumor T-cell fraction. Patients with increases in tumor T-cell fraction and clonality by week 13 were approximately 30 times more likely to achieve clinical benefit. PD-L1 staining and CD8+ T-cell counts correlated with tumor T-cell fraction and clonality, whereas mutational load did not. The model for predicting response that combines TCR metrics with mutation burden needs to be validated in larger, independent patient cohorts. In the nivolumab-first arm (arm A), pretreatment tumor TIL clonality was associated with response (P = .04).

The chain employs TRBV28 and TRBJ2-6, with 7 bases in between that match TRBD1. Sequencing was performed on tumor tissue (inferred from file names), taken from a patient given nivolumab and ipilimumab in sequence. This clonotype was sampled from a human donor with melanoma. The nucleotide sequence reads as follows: TGTGCCAGCAGTTCGCTGGGACAGCCGCCGGGGGCCAACGTCCTGACTTTC. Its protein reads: CASSSLGQPPGANVLTF.